This T cell receptor beta chain emerged from a study of somatic mutations in T cells in chronic GVHD (TCRdb year 2020). Regarding this clone: This clone's antigen is unknown. Base qualities are not at hand, and no much larger clone is one base apart.

Genomic DNA was isolated and then used for the TCRbeta deep sequencing. The immunoSEQ assay, provided as a commercial service, was used for TCRbeta CDR3 sequencing and initial data processing. Per the authors' processing: Reads were demultiplexed, adapter and primer sequences removed, similar clones merged by frequency-ratio clustering, and V, D, J genes annotated with IMGT. As stored in TCRdb, this immuneACCESS dataset retains in-frame rearrangements with V and J assigned. A fraction of the clones does not appear; measured against another copy, unresolved V genes explain less than half of the discrepancy, and the remainder lacks a known reason. The V and J calls and the clone size are those of that table, but D and trimming were determined from the DNA. The sample includes around 13,000 clones, with roughly three quarters observed a single time. Approximately 30% of the sample belongs to the ten largest clones.

The CDR3 has 15 amino acids, counting the end cysteine and phenylalanine. Only the CDR3 portion is preserved as DNA: 45 bases, with reading frame beginning at the first base. Sequences SGHTA (CDR1) and FQGNSA (CDR2) are obtained from the germline V gene. Trimmed from V: 5 bases; trimmed from J: 2 bases; junction bases lacking a gene match: 6. For sorting, cells were stained with anti-CD3, anti-CD4, anti-CD8 and a Vbeta20 antibody from the IOTest Beta Mark kit and sorted on a FACSAria III to a purity above 99%. Peripheral blood was collected in sodium heparin tubes, and mononuclear cells were isolated by Ficoll-Paque PLUS density gradient centrifugation. Before TCRbeta deep sequencing, the CD4+ Vbeta20+, CD4+ Vbeta20-, and CD8+ T cell fractions were FACS-sorted.

Recombination linked TRBV7-2 to TRBJ1-2, and 9 bases in between align with TRBD1. This TCR was sampled from a male patient aged 45-59 years with chronic graft-versus-host disease. After transplantation, some T cells may belong to the graft donor instead of the recipient. Sequenced sample: Vbeta20-negative CD4+ T cells from blood. The cell subset or site label of this sample denotes: CD4+ T cells sorted as TCR Vbeta20 negative by flow cytometry. Here is the DNA: TGTGCCAGCAGCCCGGGGGACAGGGTCAACTATGGCTACACCTTC. This codes for CASSPGDRVNYGYTF.